Listed here are 14 T cell receptor beta chains from one sample, sequenced in a study of cytomegalovirus exposure and HLA in healthy donors (dated by TCRdb to the late 2010s). Library generation was performed with the immunoSEQ multiplex PCR assay. For the multiplex PCR, a mixture combining 60 forward primers for TCR Vbeta segments and 13 reverse primers for TCR Jbeta segments was used. TCRdb carries this immuneACCESS record with in-frame sequences only. Its versions omit some clonotypes, under half of them owing to an unresolved V gene in the studies checked, with the rest unexplained. For this sample the table gives approximately 190,000 clones, of which 65% to 85% were detected only once. 1.5% to 2% of the sample rests with the top ten. The specimen was PBMCs. Receptors were obtained from a man aged 40-49 years in good health and CMV-seropositive.

V and J are TRBV11-3 and TRBJ2-7, with TRBD2 identical over 11 bases. After removal of 2 bases from V and 9 bases from J, the junction contained 6 bases not matched to a gene. The CDR3 consists of 14 residues. Germline CDR1 and CDR2: SGHNT and YENEEA. The CDR3 coding sequence is TGTGCCAGCAGCTTAACTAGCGGGAGTAGCGTGCAGTACTTC. Its translation: CASSLTSGSSVQYF.

Of note for this clone: The same CDR3 arises from other DNA sequences in this sample as well. The chain couples TRBV28 to TRBJ1-2; maybe TRBD1 (6 bases). V was shortened by 3 bases and J by 4 bases, with 6 bases between the two germline ends. Per germline, CDR1 MDHEN and CDR2 SYDVKM. The CDR3 covers 12 residues. The CDR3 DNA reads TGTGCCAGCAGTTTCAGGGGCTATGGCTACACCTTC. Residues: CASSFRGYGYTF.

The chain is built from TRBV5-1 and TRBJ1-2; a weak D match, TRBD1 (5 bases). This CDR3 spans 15 amino acids. Germline assignment: CDR1 SGHRS and CDR2 YFSETQ. V lost 0 bases to trimming and J lost 2 bases, with 11 bases between them. The DNA for the CDR3 is TGCGCCAGCAGCTTGGCCCTACAGGTCAACTATGGCTACACCTTC. This translates into CASSLALQVNYGYTF.

This clone was counted a single time. This chain joins TRBV6-6 and TRBJ1-2, with 8 bases aligning to TRBD1. The CDR3 loop spans 15 amino acids. Trimming took 6 bases from V and 1 from J; bases not matched to a gene: 7. The germline gives CDR1 MNHNY, CDR2 SVGAGI (reference sequence). CDR3 DNA sequence: TGTGCCAGCAGGGTACCGGGACAGGTTAACTATGGCTACACCTTC. It encodes CASRVPGQVNYGYTF.

CDR3 amino acids: CASSLLGGQGPLNEQFF. The CDR3 DNA sequence: TGTGCCAGCAGTTTATTGGGGGGACAGGGGCCGCTGAATGAGCAGTTCTTC. J is TRBJ2-1 and V is TRBV27; 10 nucleotides match TRBD1. Germline CDR1 reads MNHEY; CDR2 reads SMNVEV (reference sequence). This CDR3 contains 17 residues. The V segment lost 1 base and the J segment 7 bases; nucleotides outside the gene matches: 10.

The rearrangement links TRBV5-1 to TRBJ1-3, with no clear D. With 5 bases removed from V and 0 bases from J, the gap between germline ends came to 6 bases. This CDR3 has 13 amino acids. Per germline, CDR1 SGHRS and CDR2 YFSETQ. CDR3: CASRLSSGNTIYF. CDR3 in DNA: TGCGCCAGCAGGCTTAGCTCTGGAAACACCATATATTTT.

The chain couples TRBV9 to TRBJ2-3; 7 nucleotides align to TRBD1. Trimming at V came to 4 bases and at J to 0 bases, leaving 5 bases not matched to a gene. CDR1 and CDR2 (germline): SGDLS, YYNGEE. This CDR3 spans 15 amino acids. CDR3 amino acids: CASSSGTVSTDTQYF. Written as DNA, the CDR3 is TGTGCCAGCAGCAGTGGGACAGTGAGCACAGATACGCAGTATTTT.

This clone was found once. This chain links TRBV15 with TRBJ1-3; no reliable D call. The CDR3 extends over 15 amino acids. Trimming cost V 1 base and J 1 base, with 8 bases left between them. Germline V gene data show CDR1 as LNHNV and CDR2 as YYDKDF (reference sequence). The CDR3 DNA reads as TGTGCCACCAGCAGAGGAGGAGTTTCTGGAAACACCATATATTTT. Encoded protein: CATSRGGVSGNTIYF.

The chain is built from TRBV7-3 and TRBJ2-1; 8 bases are shared with TRBD2. Trimming at V came to 5 bases and at J to 9 bases, leaving 9 bases not matched to a gene. CDR3 length: 14 residues. Germline values: CDR1 SGHTA, CDR2 FQGTGA. As DNA, the CDR3 is TGTGCCAGCAGCGTTAGAGCGGGAGCGGCTGAGCAGTTCTTC. This codes for CASSVRAGAAEQFF.

This clone has a single count. This sequence joins TRBV6-4 and TRBJ2-7, with a possible D match to TRBD2 (8 bases). Trimming stripped 6 bases from V and 3 bases from J, with 15 bases between. Germline CDR1 is MRHNA and CDR2 is SNTAGT. The CDR3 contains 14 residues. The CDR3 coding sequence is TGTGCCAGCAGCCTGACAGGGACTAGCTACGAGCAGTACTTC. Translation gives CASSLTGTSYEQYF.

The V call is TRBV6-5, the J call TRBJ1-1; no clear D gene. V lost 3 bases to trimming and J lost 1 base, with 9 bases between them. Germline lookup yields CDR1 MNHEY and CDR2 SVGAGI. The CDR3 extends over 14 amino acids. This CDR3 reads CASSYSWANTEAFF. Here the CDR3 DNA reads TGTGCCAGCAGTTATTCATGGGCGAACACTGAAGCTTTCTTT.

This clone occurred once. CDR3 sequence: CASSLDGRRVRVYEQYF. In DNA, the CDR3 is TGTGCCAGCAGCTTAGATGGTAGGAGGGTGAGAGTATACGAGCAGTACTTC. The rearrangement joins TRBV11-2 to TRBJ2-7; a possible D gene is TRBD2 (6 bases). The ends were cut back, 0 bases at V and 4 bases at J, with 19 bases in the middle. The CDR3 sequence is 17 residues long. Germline CDR1 is SGHAT and CDR2 is FQNNGV.

The chain couples TRBV7-9 to TRBJ1-5; the D is unclear. Trimming took 7 bases from V and 0 from J, leaving 7 bases between them. Germline CDR1 reads SEHNR; CDR2 reads FQNEAQ (reference sequence). The CDR3 covers 13 residues. The CDR3 reads CASTLDSNQPQHF. CDR3 nucleotides: TGTGCCAGCACCCTAGATAGCAATCAGCCCCAGCATTTT. Variable domain in full (rest from reference TRBV7-9 and TRBJ1-5): DTGVSQNPRHKITKRGQNVTFRCDPISEHNRLYWYRQTLGQGPEFLTYFQNEAQLEKSRLLSDRFSAERPKGSFSTLEIQRTEQGDSAMYLCASTLDSNQPQHFGDGTRLSIL.

The chain links TRBV5-1 to TRBJ2-1, with 7 bases lining up with TRBD1. The CDR3 runs to 14 residues. Germline loops: CDR1 SGHRS, CDR2 YFSETQ. The V segment lost 2 bases and the J segment 7 bases; nucleotides outside the gene matches: 6. In DNA, the CDR3 is TGCGCCAGCAGCTTCTACAGGGGTGAGAATGAGCAGTTCTTC. Protein sequence: CASSFYRGENEQFF.